This TCR beta chain is drawn from a study of shared clonotypes between healthy human individuals. This CDR3 is 15 amino acids long. Trimming took off 4 bases at V and 5 bases at J, with 15 bases between the two ends. Germline assignment: CDR1 SGHTA and CDR2 FQGNSA. Produced via immunoSEQ multiplex PCR; TCRdb's table is partial and in-frame only. The repertoire holds 1,100,000 or so clones, with around 82% as singletons. The rearrangement links TRBV7-2 to TRBJ2-1; D is unresolved. Material: memory CD4+ T cells from PBMCs. The sample's subset: CD45RA-negative fraction. The sequence was obtained from a man aged 18 to 30 in good health. Some clones in this sample may be carry-over from other donors' samples. DNA of the CDR3: TGTGCCAGCAGCTCCGCTTCCTCCTATGACAATGAGCAGTTCTTC. Its protein product is CASSSASSYDNEQFF.